This is a list of T cell receptor beta chains from one sample in a study of cytomegalovirus exposure and HLA in healthy donors. Method: immunoSEQ multiplex PCR; TCRdb's copy keeps in-frame clones and lacks some. The sample includes more than 250,000 clones, 86% of them seen just once. The sequenced sample consisted of PBMCs. These TCRs come from a woman in her late teens or twenties in good health and CMV-seronegative. CDR3s include the opening cysteine and the closing phenylalanine or tryptophan. The D gene is left open where the match is weak. Clone size, where shown, is once, few, many, or a class for clones that have expanded.

TRBV4-3	.	TRBJ2-2	.	CASRSLHGWTGELFF	TGCGCCAGCAGATCCCTTCACGGGTGGACCGGGGAGCTGTTTTTT
TRBV28	.	TRBJ2-1	TRBD2	CASSPGTSVGSYNEQFF	TGTGCCAGCAGTCCAGGGACTAGCGTCGGTTCCTACAATGAGCAGTTCTTC
TRBV13	.	TRBJ2-7	.	CASSPQRPTNEQYF	TGTGCCAGCAGCCCCCAGCGCCCTACTAACGAGCAGTACTTC
TRBV20-1	.	TRBJ2-5	.	CSASGQETQYF	TGCAGTGCTAGCGGGCAAGAGACCCAGTACTTC
TRBV7-3	once	TRBJ2-2	.	CASSLQRTGELFF	TGTGCCAGCAGCTTACAGCGAACCGGGGAGCTGTTTTTT
TRBV28	.	TRBJ2-1	.	CASSAVRNEQFF	TGTGCCAGCAGCGCAGTCAGAAATGAGCAGTTCTTC
TRBV27	.	TRBJ2-6	TRBD1	CASSSPSRQGRSSGANVLTF	TGTGCCAGCAGTTCCCCCTCCCGACAGGGACGTTCCTCTGGGGCCAACGTCCTGACTTTC
TRBV28	.	TRBJ2-3	.	CATTTLDTITDTQYF	TGTGCCACCACGACCCTGGACACTATCACAGATACGCAGTATTTT
TRBV7-9	.	TRBJ1-2	.	CASSPLAGAGYTF	TGTGCCAGCAGCCCACTGGCAGGGGCTGGCTACACCTTC
TRBV7-9	once	TRBJ1-5	TRBD1	CASSRDSQRPQHF	TGTGCCAGCAGCCGGGACAGCCAGAGGCCCCAGCATTTT
TRBV29-1	.	TRBJ2-5	.	CSVRQGAGETQYF	TGCAGCGTTCGTCAGGGCGCGGGGGAGACCCAGTACTTC
TRBV6-5	.	TRBJ1-2	.	CATREGDYGYTF	TGTGCCACGAGGGAGGGAGACTATGGCTACACCTTC
TRBV6-5	.	TRBJ2-7	.	CASRVTIRGEQYF	TGTGCCAGCAGGGTCACCATCAGGGGCGAGCAGTACTTC
TRBV5-4	.	TRBJ2-3	TRBD2	CASSLEIAGPTDTQYF	TGTGCCAGCAGCTTGGAAATAGCGGGTCCCACAGATACGCAGTATTTT
TRBV5-1	.	TRBJ2-1	.	CASSLAVVGARLDEQFF	TGCGCCAGCAGCTTGGCCGTTGTGGGAGCCCGTTTAGATGAGCAGTTCTTC
TRBV7-9	.	TRBJ2-3	TRBD2	CASSYGTSGTDTQYF	TGTGCCAGCAGCTATGGGACTAGCGGCACAGATACGCAGTATTTT
TRBV9	.	TRBJ2-7	.	CASSPGGAATYEQYF	TGTGCCAGCAGCCCGGGGGGCGCGGCAACCTACGAGCAGTACTTC
TRBV5-1	few	TRBJ1-2	.	CASSLEGDGYTF	TGCGCCAGCAGCTTGGAAGGAGATGGCTACACCTTC
TRBV11-2	.	TRBJ2-1	.	CASSWAVDAAGPNNEQFF	TGTGCCAGCAGCTGGGCGGTAGATGCGGCAGGGCCTAACAATGAGCAGTTCTTC
TRBV30	.	TRBJ1-1	.	CAWAAQGLAEAFF	TGTGCCTGGGCTGCCCAGGGTCTGGCTGAAGCTTTCTTT
TRBV19	.	TRBJ2-3	TRBD1	CASSMPPDRATDTQYF	TGTGCCAGTAGTATGCCCCCGGACAGGGCCACAGATACGCAGTATTTT
TRBV6-1	few	TRBJ1-2	TRBD1	CASSEGQPNYGYTF	TGTGCCAGCAGTGAGGGACAGCCCAACTATGGCTACACCTTC
TRBV4-3	.	TRBJ2-3	TRBD2	CASSQETGRADTQYF	TGCGCCAGCAGCCAAGAAACGGGGAGGGCAGATACGCAGTATTTT
TRBV29-1	.	TRBJ2-7	.	CSVDTGRDYEQYF	TGCAGCGTTGACACTGGACGGGACTACGAGCAGTACTTC
TRBV4-2	.	TRBJ2-5	TRBD1	CASSQESWDRGDQYF	TGTGCCAGCAGCCAAGAAAGTTGGGACAGGGGTGACCAGTACTTC
TRBV28	.	TRBJ2-7	TRBD1	CASSLPDRAYEQYF	TGTGCCAGCAGCCTCCCCGACAGGGCCTACGAGCAGTACTTC
TRBV27	once	TRBJ2-3	TRBD2	CASSRHRGGAADTQYF	TGTGCCAGCAGTCGCCATCGGGGGGGAGCGGCAGATACGCAGTATTTT
TRBV4-3	.	TRBJ1-1	.	CASSQESGKTEAFF	TGCGCCAGCAGCCAAGAATCGGGGAAGACTGAAGCTTTCTTT
TRBV4-1	.	TRBJ2-7	TRBD2	CASSQASGSYEQYF	TGCGCCAGCAGCCAAGCTAGCGGGAGCTACGAGCAGTACTTC
TRBV13	.	TRBJ2-7	TRBD1	CASSPTGGSLNEQYF	TGTGCCAGCAGCCCTACAGGGGGTTCTTTGAACGAGCAGTACTTC
TRBV2	.	TRBJ1-5	TRBD1	CASRDRGNQPQHF	TGTGCCAGCCGGGACAGGGGTAATCAGCCCCAGCATTTT
TRBV7-3	.	TRBJ2-3	TRBD1	CASSLGTGVATDTQYF	TGTGCCAGCAGCTTAGGAACAGGGGTGGCCACAGATACGCAGTATTTT
TRBV4-1	.	TRBJ2-1	TRBD2	CASSRRGTGTTPYNEQFF	TGCGCCAGCAGCCGGCGTGGAACCGGGACTACTCCCTACAATGAGCAGTTCTTC
TRBV15	.	TRBJ2-1	.	CATSQGLSLFF	TGTGCCACCAGCCAGGGACTTAGCTTGTTCTTC
TRBV19	many	TRBJ2-2	TRBD1	CASSSGQGATGELFF	TGTGCCAGTAGTTCGGGACAGGGGGCGACCGGGGAGCTGTTTTTT
TRBV7-2	.	TRBJ2-2	.	CASRTNTGELFF	TGTGCCAGCAGGACTAACACCGGGGAGCTGTTTTTT
TRBV20-1	.	TRBJ1-2	.	CSASGGNGYTF	TGCAGTGCTAGCGGCGGAAATGGCTACACCTTC
TRBV15	.	TRBJ1-5	.	CATSRAGGNQPQHF	TGTGCCACCAGCAGAGCGGGGGGGAATCAGCCCCAGCATTTT